This T cell receptor (beta chain) was retrieved from a study of cytomegalovirus exposure and HLA in healthy donors. The PCR made use of 60 Vbeta and 13 Jbeta primers. TCRdb's table, derived via immunoSEQ multiplex PCR, lists solely in-frame clones and lacks some. The sample holds some 150,000 clones, approximately 72% seen once. This clone was seen once. V lost 6 bases to trimming and J lost 3 bases; unmatched junction nucleotides: 6. This CDR3 contains 15 residues. CDR1 is MDHEN, CDR2 SYDVKM, per germline. The receptor comes from a human donor in good health. The gene calls are TRBV28 and TRBJ1-5; 9 bases fit TRBD1. Specimen: PBMCs. The CDR3 bases are TGTGCCAGCAGGCTCACAGGGGGCTACAATCAGCCCCAGCATTTT. This translates into CASRLTGGYNQPQHF.